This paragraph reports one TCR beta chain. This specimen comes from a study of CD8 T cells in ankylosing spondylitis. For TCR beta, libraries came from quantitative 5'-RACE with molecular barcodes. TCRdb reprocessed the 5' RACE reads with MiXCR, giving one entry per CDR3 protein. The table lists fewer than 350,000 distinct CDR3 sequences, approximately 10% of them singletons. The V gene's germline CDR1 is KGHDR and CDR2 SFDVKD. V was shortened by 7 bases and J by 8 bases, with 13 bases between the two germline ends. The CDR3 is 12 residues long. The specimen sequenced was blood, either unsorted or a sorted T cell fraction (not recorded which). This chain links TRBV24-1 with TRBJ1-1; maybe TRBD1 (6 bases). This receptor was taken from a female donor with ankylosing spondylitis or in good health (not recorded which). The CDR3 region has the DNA TGTGCCACCAGGGACGAGACAGGAGAAGCTTTCTTT. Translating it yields CATRDETGEAFF.